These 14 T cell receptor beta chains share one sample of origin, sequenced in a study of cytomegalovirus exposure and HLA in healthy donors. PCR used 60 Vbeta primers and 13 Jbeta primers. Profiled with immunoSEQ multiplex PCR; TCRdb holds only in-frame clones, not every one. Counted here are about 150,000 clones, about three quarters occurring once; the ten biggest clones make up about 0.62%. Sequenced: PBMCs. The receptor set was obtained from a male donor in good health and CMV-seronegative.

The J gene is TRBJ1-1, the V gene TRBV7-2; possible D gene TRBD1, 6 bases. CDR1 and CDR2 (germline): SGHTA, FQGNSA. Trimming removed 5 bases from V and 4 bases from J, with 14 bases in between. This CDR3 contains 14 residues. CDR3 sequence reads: CASSLVQGSTEAFF. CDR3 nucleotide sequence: TGTGCCAGCAGCCTCGTACAGGGATCCACTGAAGCTTTCTTT.

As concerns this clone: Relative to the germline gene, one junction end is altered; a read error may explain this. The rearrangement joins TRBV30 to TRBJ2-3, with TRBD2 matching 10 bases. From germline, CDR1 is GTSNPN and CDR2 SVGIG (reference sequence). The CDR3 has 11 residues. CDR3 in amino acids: CAFVERGGPHF. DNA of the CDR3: TGTGCCTTCGTTGAGCGGGGGGGTCCACATTTT.

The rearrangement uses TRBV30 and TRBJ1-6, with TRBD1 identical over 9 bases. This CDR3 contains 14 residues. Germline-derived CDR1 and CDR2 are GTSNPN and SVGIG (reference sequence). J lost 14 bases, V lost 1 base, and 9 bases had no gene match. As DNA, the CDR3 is TGTGCCTGGAGTGCCGACAGGGGGGGCTTCGCCCTCCACTTT. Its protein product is CAWSADRGGFALHF.

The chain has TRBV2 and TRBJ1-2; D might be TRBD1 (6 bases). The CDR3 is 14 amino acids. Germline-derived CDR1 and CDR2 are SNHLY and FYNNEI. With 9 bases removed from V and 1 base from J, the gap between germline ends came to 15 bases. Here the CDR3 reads CASREDRHNYGYTF. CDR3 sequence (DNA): TGTGCCAGTAGAGAGGACAGACATAACTATGGCTACACCTTC.

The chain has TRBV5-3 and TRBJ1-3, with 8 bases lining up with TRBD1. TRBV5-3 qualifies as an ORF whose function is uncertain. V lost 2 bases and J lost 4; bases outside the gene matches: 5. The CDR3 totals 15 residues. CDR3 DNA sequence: TGTGCCAGAAGCTTCCAGGGGGCAAAAGGAAACACCATATATTTT. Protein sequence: CARSFQGAKGNTIYF.

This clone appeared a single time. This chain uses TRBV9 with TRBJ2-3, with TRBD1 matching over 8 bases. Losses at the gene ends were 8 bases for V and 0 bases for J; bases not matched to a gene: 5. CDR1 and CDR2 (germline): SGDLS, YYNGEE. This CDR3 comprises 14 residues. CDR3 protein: CASDRGESTDTQYF. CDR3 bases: TGTGCCAGTGACAGGGGTGAAAGCACAGATACGCAGTATTTT.

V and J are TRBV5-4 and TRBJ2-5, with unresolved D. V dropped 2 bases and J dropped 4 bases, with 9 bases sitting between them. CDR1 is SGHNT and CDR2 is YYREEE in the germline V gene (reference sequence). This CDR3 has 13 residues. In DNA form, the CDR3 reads TGTGCCAGCAGCTTCTCTCCCCCAGAGACCCAGTACTTC. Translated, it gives CASSFSPPETQYF.

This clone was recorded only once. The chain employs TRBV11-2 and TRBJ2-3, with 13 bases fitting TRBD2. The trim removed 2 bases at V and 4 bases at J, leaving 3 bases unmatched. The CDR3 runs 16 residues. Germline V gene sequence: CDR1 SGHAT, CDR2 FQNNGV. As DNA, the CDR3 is TGTGCCAGCAGCTTAAGGACTAGCGGGAGCGCAGATACGCAGTATTTT. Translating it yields CASSLRTSGSADTQYF.

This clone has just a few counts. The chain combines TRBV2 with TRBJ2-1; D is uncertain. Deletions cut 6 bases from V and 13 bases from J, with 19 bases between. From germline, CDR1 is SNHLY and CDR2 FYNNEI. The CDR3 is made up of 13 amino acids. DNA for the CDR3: TGTGCCAGCAGGAAACACGACTTGATACCACAGTTCTTC. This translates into CASRKHDLIPQFF. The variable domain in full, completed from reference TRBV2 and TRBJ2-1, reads EPEVTQTPSHQVTQMGQEVILRCVPISNHLYFYWYRQILGQKVEFLVSFYNNEISEKSEIFDDQFSVERPDGSNFTLKIRSTKLEDSAMYFCASRKHDLIPQFFGPGTRLTVL.

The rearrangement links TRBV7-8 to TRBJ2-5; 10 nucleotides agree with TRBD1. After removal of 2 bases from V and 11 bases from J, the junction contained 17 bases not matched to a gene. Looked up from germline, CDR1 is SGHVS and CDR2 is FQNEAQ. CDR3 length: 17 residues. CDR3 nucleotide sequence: TGTGCCAGCAGCTTACCCCAGGACAGGGGGGGGACCTGGGAGCAGTACTTC. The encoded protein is CASSLPQDRGGTWEQYF.

CDR3 in DNA: TGTGCCAGCAGCGCTAGCGGATACGCCCAAGAGACCCAGTACTTC. Protein sequence: CASSASGYAQETQYF. The chain joins TRBV9 to TRBJ2-5, with 7 bases matching TRBD2. This CDR3 has 15 amino acids. The germline V gene encodes CDR1 SGDLS and CDR2 YYNGEE. After removal of 3 bases from V and 1 base from J, the junction contained 6 bases not matched to a gene.

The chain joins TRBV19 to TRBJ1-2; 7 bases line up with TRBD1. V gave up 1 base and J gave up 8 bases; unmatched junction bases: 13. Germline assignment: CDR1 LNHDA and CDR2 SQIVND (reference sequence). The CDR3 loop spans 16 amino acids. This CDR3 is CASSIGTGQTLRGYTF. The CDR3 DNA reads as TGTGCCAGTAGTATAGGAACGGGACAGACCCTACGGGGCTACACCTTC.

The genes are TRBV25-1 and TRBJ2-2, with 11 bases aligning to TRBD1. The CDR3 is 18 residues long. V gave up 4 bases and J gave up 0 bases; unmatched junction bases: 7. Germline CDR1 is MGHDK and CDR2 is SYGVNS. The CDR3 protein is CASSATGQGVANTGELFF. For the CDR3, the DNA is TGTGCCAGCAGTGCCACGGGACAGGGGGTTGCGAACACCGGGGAGCTGTTTTTT. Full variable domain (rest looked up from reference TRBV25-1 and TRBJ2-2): EADIYQTPRYLVIGTGKKITLECSQTMGHDKMYWYQQDPGMELHLIHYSYGVNSTEKGDLSSESTVSRIRTEHFPLTLESARPSHTSQYLCASSATGQGVANTGELFFGEGSRLTVL.

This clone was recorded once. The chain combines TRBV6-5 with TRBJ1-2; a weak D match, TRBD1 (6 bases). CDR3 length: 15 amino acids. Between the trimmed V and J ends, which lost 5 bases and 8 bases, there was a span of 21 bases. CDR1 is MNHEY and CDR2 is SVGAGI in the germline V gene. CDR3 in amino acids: CASSTLLGGAGGYTF. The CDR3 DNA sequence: TGTGCCAGCAGTACCCTCCTTGGGGGGGCTGGAGGCTACACCTTC.